The source of this T cell receptor beta chain is a study of B cell selection in AIRE deficiency. General observations from the study: About 28% of healthy-shared Treg sequences were found among patient Tconv cells.

A note on this clone: Its antigen is still unknown.

CDR1 and CDR2 from the germline V gene are MDHEN and SYDVKM. The V segment lost 4 bases and the J segment 14 bases; nucleotides outside the gene matches: 12. The CDR3 runs to 15 residues. Conventional CD4 T cells were sorted as CD4+CD127+ cells. TCRdb keeps only in-frame clones here, not all; method: immunoSEQ multiplex PCR. The data contain 20,000 to 25,000 clones, about 96% of them singletons. The clonotype originates from a human donor with AIRE deficiency. What was sequenced was conventional CD4+ T cells sorted from PBMCs. V usage is TRBV28 and J usage is TRBJ1-6; 9 positions agree with TRBD1. The CDR3 here is CASSSPGQGVGSLHF. Written as DNA, the CDR3 is TGTGCCAGCAGTTCCCCGGGACAGGGTGTAGGGTCCCTCCACTTT.